This TCR beta chain was sequenced during a study of T cells expressing NK-cell markers (dated by TCRdb to about 2020). Regarding the research as a whole: In sorted CD3+CD56+NKG2C+, CD3+CD56+NKG2C- and CD3+CD56-NKG2C+ T-cell subsets from several donors, TCR beta-chain repertoires were profiled. Seven of the eight sequenced donors were HCMV-seropositive and one was HCMV-seronegative. Randomly selected healthy volunteers, three men and five women, were used as the eight sequenced donors. Illumina HiSeq 2000/2500, MiSeq or NextSeq was used to sequence libraries as 2 x 150 bp reads.

The CDR3 goes from the cysteine to the phenylalanine over 15 residues. The entry carries no DNA sequence. The germline V gene encodes CDR1 MNHNS and CDR2 SASEGT. TCRdb lists the instrument as Illumina HiSeq 2000. TCR beta cDNA libraries were made by 5'RACE template switching that added a universal primer site and unique molecular identifiers. Synthesis of cDNA was primed from the TCR beta constant segment and was followed by two consecutive PCR amplification steps. The paper's processing steps were these. MIGEC was used to demultiplex reads and group reads by UMI, and MiTCR was used to assemble and quantify clonotypes. Only TCR cDNA sequences supported by at least two reads were kept to exclude erroneous sequences. The tcR package was used for downstream repertoire analysis, with clonotypes matched between fractions based on CDR3 nucleotide sequence plus V segment. VDJmatch was used to annotate antigen specificity against VDJdb, with one amino acid substitution allowed in CDR3. Based on TCRdb reprocessing of the reads, there is one entry per CDR3 protein sequence, and DNA is missing. For this entry, the V and J calls and clone size follow TCRdb and not the study's own pipeline. This sample's records show under 600,000 distinct CDR3 sequences. The ten largest clones add up to almost 1.5% of the sample.

On the study overall, not on this receptor specifically: Whether the expanded NKG2C-expressing T cell clones were specific for HCMV antigens remained unclear. In six donors, the dominant CD3+CD56+NKG2C+ clonotypes were among the top 10 CD8+ clonotypes and accounted for roughly 1.0-8% of CD8+ T cells. Those dominant clonotypes were again the most abundant among CD3+CD56-NKG2C+ cells in a few donors, at about 28.3-65%.

With respect to this clonotype: This clone's antigen is unknown.

A commercial ELISA kit detecting HCMV-specific IgG in serum was used to determine HCMV serostatus. Peripheral blood mononuclear cells were isolated from blood by Ficoll density gradient centrifugation. The specimen sequenced was blood T cells: a sorted CD56 or NKG2C T cell subset, CD4+ or CD8+ T cells, or bulk PBMC T cells (not recorded which). The V and J genes are TRBV6-1 and TRBJ1-2; the TRBD1 assignment by TCRdb is unverifiable without DNA. The sequence was collected from a woman in her fifties or sixties in good health. Donor details come from another sample of the same person, matched by shared clones. This receptor has the CDR3 CASSERGTGVYGYTF.